This T cell receptor (beta chain) was identified in a study of STAT3 mutations in large granular lymphocyte leukemia. Generated by immunoSEQ multiplex PCR, the TCRdb table keeps only in-frame clones and is missing some. Seen here are approximately 10,000 clones, 85% to 90% observed once, and the top ten hold roughly nine tenths. The CDR3 is 14 amino acids. The V segment lost 3 bases and the J segment 6 bases; nucleotides outside the gene matches: 6. Germline V CDR1 and CDR2: KGHSH, LQKENI. Concerning this clone: Its matching antigen is unknown.

The study's findings and limits: Clonal expansion was inferred from samples taken at other timepoints. In several patients, dominant TCR clone burden exceeded STAT3 mutant burden, suggesting STAT3 mutation arose secondarily. Every T-LGLL patient had at least one immunodominant TCRbeta clonotype. Differing intervals and regimens complicate linking therapy response to clone burden.

This receptor was taken from a man older than 75 with T-cell large granular lymphocyte leukemia. Some clones in this sample may be carry-over from other donors' samples. Sequencing was carried out using peripheral blood mononuclear cells. The genes are TRBV18 and TRBJ1-2, with 8 positions matching TRBD1. CDR3 nucleotide sequence: TGTGCCAGCTCACCTGGGCAGGGGGCTAATGGCTACACCTTC. Translating it yields CASSPGQGANGYTF. The full variable domain, its missing parts supplied by reference TRBV18 and TRBJ1-2, is NAGVMQNPRHLVRRRGQEARLRCSPMKGHSHVYWYRQLPEEGLKFMVYLQKENIIDESGMPKERFSAEFPKEGPSILRIQQVVRGDSAAYFCASSPGQGANGYTFGSGTRLTVV.